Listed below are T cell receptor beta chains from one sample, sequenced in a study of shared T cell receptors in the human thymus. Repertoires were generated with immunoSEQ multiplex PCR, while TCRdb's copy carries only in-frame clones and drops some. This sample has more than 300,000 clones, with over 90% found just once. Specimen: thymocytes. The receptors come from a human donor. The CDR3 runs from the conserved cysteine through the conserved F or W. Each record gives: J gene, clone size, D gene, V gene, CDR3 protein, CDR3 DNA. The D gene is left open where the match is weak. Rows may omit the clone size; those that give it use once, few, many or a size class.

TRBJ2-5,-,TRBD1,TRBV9,CASSGGGGQGFTQYF,TGTGCCAGCAGCGGAGGAGGGGGACAGGGGTTTACCCAGTACTTC
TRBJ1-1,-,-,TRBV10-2,CASSGYQTQNTEAFF,TGCGCCAGCAGTGGGTATCAGACACAGAACACTGAAGCTTTCTTT
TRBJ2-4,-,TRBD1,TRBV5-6,CASSKNERDSGKNIQYF,TGTGCCAGCAGCAAAAACGAACGGGACAGTGGAAAAAACATTCAGTACTTC
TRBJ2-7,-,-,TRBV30,CAWSVKTGHPLPGEQYF,TGTGCCTGGAGTGTCAAAACAGGACACCCCCTTCCCGGCGAGCAGTACTTC
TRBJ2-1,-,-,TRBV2,CASSEASASGYEQFF,TGTGCCAGCAGTGAAGCTTCTGCGTCGGGCTATGAGCAGTTCTTC
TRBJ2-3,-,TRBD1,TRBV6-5,CASNIGDRRGDTQYF,TGTGCCAGCAACATAGGGGACAGGAGGGGAGATACGCAGTATTTT
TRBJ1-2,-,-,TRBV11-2,CASSPQDDNYGYTF,TGTGCCAGCAGCCCCCAGGACGATAACTATGGCTACACCTTC
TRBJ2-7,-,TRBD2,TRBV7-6,CASIRGGSYEQYF,TGTGCCAGCATCCGGGGGGGTTCCTACGAGCAGTACTTC
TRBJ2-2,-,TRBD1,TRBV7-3,CASSGQGRTGELFF,TGTGCCAGCTCGGGACAGGGGCGTACCGGGGAGCTGTTTTTT
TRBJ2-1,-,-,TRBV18,CASSPLGGVDEQFF,TGTGCCAGCTCACCACTTGGGGGCGTGGATGAGCAGTTCTTC
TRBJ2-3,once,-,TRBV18,CASSRGQGYPSGMTDTQYF,TGTGCCAGCTCGCGTGGACAGGGGTATCCTAGCGGGATGACAGATACGCAGTATTTT
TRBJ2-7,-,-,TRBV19,CASSRGGDEQYF,TGTGCCAGTAGCCGAGGGGGGGACGAGCAGTACTTC
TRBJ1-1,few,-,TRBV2,CASNTNTEAFF,TGTGCCAGCAATACGAACACTGAAGCTTTCTTT
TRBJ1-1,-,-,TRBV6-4,CASSDSNRAALGNTEAFF,TGTGCCAGCAGTGACTCTAACCGGGCCGCCTTGGGGAACACTGAAGCTTTCTTT
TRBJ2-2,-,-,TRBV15,CATGPNTGELFF,TGTGCCACCGGGCCGAACACCGGGGAGCTGTTTTTT
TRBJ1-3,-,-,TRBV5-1,CASSRASGNTIYF,TGCGCCAGCAGCAGGGCTTCTGGAAACACCATATATTTT
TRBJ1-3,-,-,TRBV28,CASSLSGARNTIYF,TGTGCCAGCAGTTTATCGGGGGCTAGGAACACCATATATTTT
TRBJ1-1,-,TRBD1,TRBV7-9,CASSRDSLNTEAFF,TGTGCCAGCAGTCGGGACAGCCTGAACACTGAAGCTTTCTTT
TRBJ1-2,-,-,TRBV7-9,CASSMIGHPYNYGYTF,TGTGCCAGCAGCATGATCGGTCACCCTTATAACTATGGCTACACCTTC
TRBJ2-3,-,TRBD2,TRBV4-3,CASSQDGAGASTDTQYF,TGCGCCAGCAGCCAAGATGGCGCGGGAGCTAGCACAGATACGCAGTATTTT
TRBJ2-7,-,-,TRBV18,CASSTGWGKRGSHEQYF,TGTGCCAGCTCAACGGGGTGGGGGAAGAGAGGGAGCCACGAGCAGTACTTC
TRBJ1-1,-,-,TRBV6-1,CAGGTGRMNTEAFF,TGTGCCGGAGGTACGGGGCGGATGAACACTGAAGCTTTCTTT
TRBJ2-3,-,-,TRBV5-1,CASSQIFGTRGPDTQYF,TGCGCCAGCAGCCAGATCTTCGGGACTAGGGGGCCAGATACGCAGTATTTT
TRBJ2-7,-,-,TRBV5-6,CASSLPTGPAAYEQYF,TGTGCCAGCAGCTTGCCCACCGGGCCAGCGGCCTACGAGCAGTACTTC
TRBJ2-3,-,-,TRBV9,CASSPGIGASTDTQYF,TGTGCCAGCAGCCCCGGGATAGGTGCTAGCACAGATACGCAGTATTTT
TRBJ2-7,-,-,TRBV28,CASYLRGAGPREQYF,TGTGCCAGCTATCTTAGGGGGGCAGGGCCTCGGGAGCAGTACTTC
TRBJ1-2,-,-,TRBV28,CASSLLPGGLLGF,TGTGCCAGCAGTTTATTACCCGGGGGCCTCTTAGGCTTC
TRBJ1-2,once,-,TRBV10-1,CASSGLRGSLANYGYTF,TGCGCCAGCAGTGGTCTCAGGGGTTCCCTGGCTAACTATGGCTACACCTTC
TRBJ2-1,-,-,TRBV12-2,CASRLATSGSGNEQFF,TGTGCAAGTCGCTTAGCGACTAGCGGGAGTGGCAATGAGCAGTTCTTC
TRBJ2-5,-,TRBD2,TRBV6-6,CASSSRTSGSRKTQYF,TGTGCCAGCAGTTCCCGGACTAGCGGGAGCAGAAAGACCCAGTACTTC
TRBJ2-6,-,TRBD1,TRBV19,CASRPGTGRSSGANVLTF,TGTGCCAGTAGGCCAGGGACAGGGCGAAGCTCTGGGGCCAACGTCCTGACTTTC
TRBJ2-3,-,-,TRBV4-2,CASSQVQRSIQDTQYF,TGTGCCAGCAGCCAAGTGCAGCGATCTATCCAGGATACGCAGTATTTT
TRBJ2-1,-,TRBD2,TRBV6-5,CASSYSGTRPHHEQFF,TGTGCCAGCAGTTACTCTGGGACTAGACCGCACCATGAGCAGTTCTTC
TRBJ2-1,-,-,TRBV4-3,CASSQESFSSYNEQFF,TGCGCCAGCAGCCAAGAGAGCTTCAGCTCCTACAATGAGCAGTTCTTC
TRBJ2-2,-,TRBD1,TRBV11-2,CASSRKQGENTGELFF,TGTGCCAGCAGCCGGAAACAGGGGGAGAACACCGGGGAGCTGTTTTTT
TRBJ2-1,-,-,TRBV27,CATSFGGYNEQFF,TGTGCCACCAGTTTTGGGGGATACAATGAGCAGTTCTTC
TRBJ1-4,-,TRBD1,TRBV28,CASRRITGGAEATNEKLFF,TGTGCCAGCAGGAGGATAACAGGGGGAGCAGAGGCAACTAATGAAAAACTGTTTTTT
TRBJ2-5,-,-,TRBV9,CASSYAGKETQYF,TGTGCCAGCAGCTATGCGGGGAAAGAGACCCAGTACTTC
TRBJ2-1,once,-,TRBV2,CASRDSYNEQFF,TGTGCCAGCCGGGACTCCTACAATGAGCAGTTCTTC
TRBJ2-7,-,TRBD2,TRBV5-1,CASSPGLAVTYEQYF,TGCGCCAGCAGCCCCGGACTAGCGGTTACCTACGAGCAGTACTTC
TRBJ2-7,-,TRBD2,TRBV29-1,CSVKSGGDEQYF,TGCAGCGTTAAGTCTGGGGGGGACGAGCAGTACTTC
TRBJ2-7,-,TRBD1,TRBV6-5,CASSLGQGPYEQYF,TGTGCCAGCAGTTTAGGACAGGGGCCCTACGAGCAGTACTTC
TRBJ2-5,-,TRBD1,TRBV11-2,CASSCRDSTDQETQYF,TGTGCCAGCAGCTGTCGGGACAGTACTGACCAAGAGACCCAGTACTTC
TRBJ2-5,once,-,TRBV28,CASSFRPGPYGETQYF,TGTGCCAGCAGTTTTCGGCCGGGCCCCTACGGAGAGACCCAGTACTTC
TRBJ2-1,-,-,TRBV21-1,CASTPAERGYNEQFF,TGTGCCAGCACGCCGGCGGAAAGGGGATACAATGAGCAGTTCTTC
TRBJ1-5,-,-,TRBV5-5,CASSLGEFDQPQHF,TGTGCCAGCAGCTTAGGGGAATTCGATCAGCCCCAGCATTTT
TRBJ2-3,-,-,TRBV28,CASSRNRGTDTQYF,TGTGCCAGCAGCCGCAATCGGGGCACAGATACGCAGTATTTT
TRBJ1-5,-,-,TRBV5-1,CASSLAPGESNQPQHF,TGCGCCAGCAGCTTGGCCCCAGGGGAGTCCAATCAGCCCCAGCATTTT
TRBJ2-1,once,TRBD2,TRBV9,CASSVRLAGADEQFF,TGTGCCAGCAGCGTTCGACTAGCGGGAGCGGATGAGCAGTTCTTC
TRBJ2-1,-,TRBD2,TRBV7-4,CASRWTSGSTDHCNEQFF,TGTGCCAGCAGATGGACTAGCGGCTCAACTGATCATTGCAATGAGCAGTTCTTC
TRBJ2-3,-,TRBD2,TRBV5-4,CASSSGLAGGRADTQYF,TGTGCCAGCAGCTCGGGACTAGCGGGAGGTAGGGCAGATACGCAGTATTTT
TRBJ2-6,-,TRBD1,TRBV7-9,CASSLAREGAAGANVLTF,TGTGCCAGCAGCTTAGCGAGAGAGGGGGCGGCTGGGGCCAACGTCCTGACTTTC